This T cell receptor beta chain is drawn from a study of blood T cell repertoires in COVID-19. In the authors' methods: Estimation of nucleated cell counts was performed using reference gene primer amplification. Sequenced by immunoSEQ multiplex PCR; TCRdb stores in-frame clones only, minus some. The D gene and trimming were derived from the DNA, and the V and J assignments and clone size from that table. The table shows 300,000 to 350,000 clones, with around 83% occurring only once. The V gene's germline CDR1 is SEHNR and CDR2 FQNEAQ (reference sequence). This CDR3 has 16 residues. The trim removed 0 bases at V and 5 bases at J, leaving 3 bases unmatched.

Source material: peripheral blood. The sequence derives from a man aged 25-45 years with active or convalescent COVID-19. The chain has TRBV7-9 and TRBJ1-6; 8 nucleotides line up with TRBD1. In DNA, the CDR3 is TGTGCCAGCAGCTTAGCGAACAGGGGGAATAATTCACCCCTCCACTTT. Protein sequence: CASSLANRGNNSPLHF.